The sequence of this T cell receptor beta chain was determined in a study of blood T cells in healthy people across ages. A second roughly 6 to 12 cycle PCR used barcoded and J-beta primers. TCRdb fed the 5' RACE reads into MiXCR, producing one record per CDR3 protein. Of fewer than 750,000 distinct CDR3 sequences in the sample, about 51% are singletons; the top ten hold roughly 14%. The CDR3 loop spans 14 amino acids. The V and J ends lost 7 bases and 6 bases, in that order; junction bases with no gene match: 8. Ten or more counts support this clonotype. Each sample gave at least 6.5 million isolated PBMCs.

V usage is TRBV12-3 or TRBV12-4 and J usage is TRBJ2-3; TRBD2 aligns across 9 bases. This TCR was recovered from a woman aged 80 or over in good health. Sequenced input: blood. CDR3 loop: CASNIAGAGDTQYF. The CDR3 DNA reads as TGTGCCAGCAACATAGCGGGGGCGGGGGATACGCAGTATTTT.